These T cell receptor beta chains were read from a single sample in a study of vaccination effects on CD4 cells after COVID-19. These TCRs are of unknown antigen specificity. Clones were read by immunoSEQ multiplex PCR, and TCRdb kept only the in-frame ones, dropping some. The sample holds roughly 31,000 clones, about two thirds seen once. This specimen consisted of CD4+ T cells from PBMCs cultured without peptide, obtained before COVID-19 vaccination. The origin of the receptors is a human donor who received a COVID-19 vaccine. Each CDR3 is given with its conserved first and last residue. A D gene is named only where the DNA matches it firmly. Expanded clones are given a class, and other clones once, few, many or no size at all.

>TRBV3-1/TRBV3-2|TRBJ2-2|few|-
CASSQGVPGELFF
TGTGCCAGCAGCCAGGGGGTACCCGGGGAGCTGTTTTTT
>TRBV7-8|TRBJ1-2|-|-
CASSLDGRGYGYTF
TGTGCCAGCAGCTTAGACGGACGGGGATATGGCTACACCTTC
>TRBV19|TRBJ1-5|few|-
CASSTDPQPQHF
TGTGCCAGTAGTACCGACCCTCAACCCCAGCATTTT
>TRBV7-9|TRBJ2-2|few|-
CASSLGWDAGELFF
TGTGCCAGCAGCTTAGGGTGGGACGCCGGGGAGCTGTTTTTT
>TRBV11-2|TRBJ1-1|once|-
CASSLVAQVKAFF
TGTGCCAGCAGCTTAGTTGCTCAGGTTAAAGCTTTCTTT
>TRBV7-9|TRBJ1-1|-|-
CASSPKLRVGTEAFF
TGTGCCAGCAGCCCAAAACTGAGGGTCGGGACTGAAGCTTTCTTT
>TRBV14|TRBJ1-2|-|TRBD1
CASTPGQGGGYTF
TGTGCCAGCACCCCGGGACAGGGGGGTGGCTACACCTTC
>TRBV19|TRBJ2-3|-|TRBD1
CASSTADRGSPDTQYF
TGTGCCAGTAGTACCGCGGACAGGGGATCGCCAGATACGCAGTATTTT
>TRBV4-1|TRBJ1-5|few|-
CASSQAGDQPQHF
TGCGCCAGCAGCCAAGCAGGGGATCAGCCCCAGCATTTT
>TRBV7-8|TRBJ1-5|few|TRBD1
CASSLIDRGNNQPQHF
TGTGCCAGCAGCTTAATCGACAGGGGAAACAATCAGCCCCAGCATTTT
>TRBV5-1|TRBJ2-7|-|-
CASSLHGPPYEQYF
TGCGCCAGCAGCTTACATGGGCCTCCCTACGAGCAGTACTTC
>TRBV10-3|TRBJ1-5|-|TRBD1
CAIRSGTGDQPQHF
TGTGCCATCAGATCCGGGACAGGAGATCAGCCCCAGCATTTT
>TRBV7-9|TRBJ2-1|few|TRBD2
CASSSGSYNEQFF
TGTGCCAGCAGCAGCGGGAGTTACAATGAGCAGTTCTTC
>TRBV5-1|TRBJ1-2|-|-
CASSLVGKGGYTF
TGCGCCAGCAGCTTGGTGGGTAAAGGAGGCTACACCTTC
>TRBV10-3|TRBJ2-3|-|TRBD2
CAISELGLAGGPPSDTQYF
TGTGCCATCAGTGAGTTAGGGCTAGCGGGGGGGCCGCCGTCAGATACGCAGTATTTT
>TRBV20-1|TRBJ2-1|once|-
CSASPAEDWSSYNEQFF
TGCAGTGCTAGTCCCGCCGAGGACTGGAGCTCCTACAATGAGCAGTTCTTC
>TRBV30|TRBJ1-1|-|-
CAWATGITEAFF
TGTGCCTGGGCTACGGGCATCACTGAAGCTTTCTTT
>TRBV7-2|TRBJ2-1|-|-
CASSSDPRDYNEQFF
TGTGCCAGCAGCTCGGACCCTAGGGATTACAATGAGCAGTTCTTC
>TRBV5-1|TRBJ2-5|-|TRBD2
CASSLERGTQYF
TGCGCCAGCAGCTTGGAGCGGGGGACCCAGTACTTC
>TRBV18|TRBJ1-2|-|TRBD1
CASSPPGQGIVYGYTF
TGTGCCAGCTCACCACCGGGACAGGGAATTGTCTATGGCTACACCTTC
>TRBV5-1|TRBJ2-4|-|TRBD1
CASSSTGGMAKNIQYF
TGCGCCAGCAGCTCGACAGGGGGGATGGCCAAAAACATTCAGTACTTC
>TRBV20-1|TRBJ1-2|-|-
CSASTGGQGYGYTF
TGCAGTGCTAGTACCGGGGGGCAGGGTTATGGCTACACCTTC
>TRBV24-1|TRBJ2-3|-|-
CATSDFVRGNTDTQYF
TGTGCCACCAGTGATTTCGTTCGCGGGAACACAGATACGCAGTATTTT
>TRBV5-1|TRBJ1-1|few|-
CASSFLGERTEAFF
TGCGCCAGCAGCTTTTTAGGAGAACGAACTGAAGCTTTCTTT
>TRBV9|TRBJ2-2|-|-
CASTRRVANTGELFF
TGTGCCAGCACTAGGCGGGTTGCGAACACCGGGGAGCTGTTTTTT
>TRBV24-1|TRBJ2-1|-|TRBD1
CATSGTGTGSNNEQFF
TGTGCCACCAGTGGCACCGGGACAGGGTCGAACAATGAGCAGTTCTTC
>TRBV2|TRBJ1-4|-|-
CASRGHLTNEKLFF
TGTGCCAGCAGGGGACATCTAACTAATGAAAAACTGTTTTTT
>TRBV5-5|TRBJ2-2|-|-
CASSPPPRGAVF
TGTGCCAGCAGCCCACCCCCCCGGGGAGCTGTTTTT
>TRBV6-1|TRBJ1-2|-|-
CASSEGGDYGYTF
TGTGCCAGCAGTGAAGGGGGGGACTATGGCTACACCTTC
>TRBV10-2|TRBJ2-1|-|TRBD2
CAVWRGGRDNEQFF
TGCGCCGTATGGCGGGGGGGGAGGGACAATGAGCAGTTCTTC
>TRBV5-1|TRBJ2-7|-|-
CASSLREGAYEQYF
TGCGCCAGCAGCTTGCGCGAGGGAGCCTACGAGCAGTACTTC
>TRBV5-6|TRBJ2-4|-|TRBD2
CASSLLLAGGGKNIQYF
TGTGCCAGCAGCTTGCTGCTAGCGGGGGGTGGCAAAAACATTCAGTACTTC
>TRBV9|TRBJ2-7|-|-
CASSVTGSSYEQYF
TGTGCCAGCAGCGTAACTGGTAGCTCCTACGAGCAGTACTTC
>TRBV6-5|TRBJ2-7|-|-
CASRRVEEWYF
TGTGCCAGCAGAAGGGTGGAAGAATGGTACTTC
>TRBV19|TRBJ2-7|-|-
CASSISADSSYEQYF
TGTGCCAGTAGTATCTCCGCCGACAGTTCCTACGAGCAGTACTTC
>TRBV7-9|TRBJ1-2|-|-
CASSLPANYGYTF
TGTGCCAGCAGCTTACCAGCGAACTATGGCTACACCTTC
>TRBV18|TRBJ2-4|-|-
CASSPGGNIQYF
TGTGCCAGCTCACCAGGGGGAAACATTCAGTACTTC
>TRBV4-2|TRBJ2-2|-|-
CASSQDRRGPTTGELFF
TGTGCCAGCAGCCAAGATCGGAGGGGGCCAACCACCGGGGAGCTGTTTTTT
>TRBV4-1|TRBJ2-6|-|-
CASSQGGRGPSSGANVLTF
TGCGCCAGCAGCCAAGGAGGCCGGGGGCCGAGCTCTGGGGCCAACGTCCTGACTTTC
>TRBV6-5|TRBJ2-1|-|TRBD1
CASSYYYRGQNEQFF
TGTGCCAGCAGTTACTACTACAGGGGGCAGAATGAGCAGTTCTTC
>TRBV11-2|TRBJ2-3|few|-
CASSLDLPGTSTDTQYF
TGTGCCAGCAGCTTAGATCTGCCCGGAACTAGCACAGATACGCAGTATTTT
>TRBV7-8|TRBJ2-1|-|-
CASSPQRTGYNEQFF
TGTGCCAGCAGCCCACAAAGGACTGGGTACAATGAGCAGTTCTTC